A selection of T cell receptor beta chains follows, all from one sample in a study of shared clonotypes between healthy human individuals. The assay was immunoSEQ multiplex PCR, and TCRdb's table has in-frame clones only and misses some. The sample includes about 610,000 clones, approximately 97% of them seen just once. Sequenced input: naive CD4+ T cells sorted from blood. The receptors here all came from a woman in her 30s in good health. The CDR3 runs from the conserved cysteine through the conserved F or W. D genes are given only for firm matches.

j_gene,v_gene,d_gene,CDR3aa,CDR3nt
TRBJ1-5,TRBV6-5,-,CASRQNQPQHF,TGTGCCAGCAGACAAAATCAGCCCCAGCATTTT
TRBJ2-5,TRBV10-1,-,CASSESRGSGAFQETQYF,TGCGCCAGCAGTGAGTCGAGGGGGAGCGGGGCCTTCCAAGAGACCCAGTACTTC
TRBJ2-7,TRBV11-2,-,CASSLVSSGPGYEQYF,TGTGCCAGCAGCTTAGTGTCGTCGGGGCCGGGCTACGAGCAGTACTTC
TRBJ1-3,TRBV28,-,CASSRSIRGSGNTIYF,TGTGCCAGCAGCCGTAGTATTCGGGGTTCTGGAAACACCATATATTTT
TRBJ2-7,TRBV5-1,TRBD2,CASSFTSGSSEQYF,TGCGCCAGCAGCTTTACTAGCGGGAGTAGCGAGCAGTACTTC
TRBJ1-5,TRBV28,-,CASSFLRDYQPQHF,TGTGCCAGCAGTTTCCTCAGGGATTATCAGCCCCAGCATTTT
TRBJ1-2,TRBV5-1,-,CASSLVAGSNYGYTF,TGCGCCAGCAGCTTGGTAGCAGGATCTAACTATGGCTACACCTTC
TRBJ1-1,TRBV28,-,CASTAEGGSFF,TGTGCCAGCACCGCGGAAGGAGGCTCTTTCTTT
TRBJ2-3,TRBV5-1,-,CASSLGSATTDTQYF,TGCGCCAGCAGCTTAGGTAGCGCGACCACAGATACGCAGTATTTT
TRBJ1-6,TRBV5-1,-,CASRFDRANSPLHF,TGCGCCAGCAGATTCGACAGAGCCAATTCACCCCTCCACTTT
TRBJ1-4,TRBV2,-,CASSFDPLEKLFF,TGTGCCAGCAGTTTTGACCCGTTAGAAAAACTGTTTTTT
TRBJ2-1,TRBV11-3,-,CASSLGVGSNNEQFF,TGTGCCAGCAGCTTAGGGGTCGGGAGCAACAATGAGCAGTTCTTC
TRBJ2-6,TRBV7-9,-,CASDSGQRPSSGANVLTF,TGTGCCAGCGATTCAGGACAAAGACCAAGCTCTGGGGCCAACGTCCTGACTTTC
TRBJ1-3,TRBV7-2,-,CASSLSGQSGNTIYF,TGTGCCAGCAGCTTGTCAGGGCAATCTGGAAACACCATATATTTT
TRBJ2-1,TRBV19,TRBD2,CASSPTALAGAYNEQFF,TGTGCCAGTAGTCCCACCGCACTAGCGGGAGCCTACAATGAGCAGTTCTTC
TRBJ1-4,TRBV28,-,CASSSPGAEKLFF,TGTGCCAGCAGTTCCCCAGGTGCTGAAAAACTGTTTTTT
TRBJ2-2,TRBV5-1,TRBD1,CASSLGQGSTGELFF,TGCGCCAGCAGCCTCGGACAGGGAAGCACCGGGGAGCTGTTTTTT
TRBJ2-5,TRBV27,TRBD2,CASSLGLAGGETQYF,TGTGCCAGCAGTTTGGGACTAGCGGGAGGGGAGACCCAGTACTTC
TRBJ2-7,TRBV18,TRBD2,CASSPRVLAGVNEQYF,TGTGCCAGCTCACCAAGGGTCCTAGCGGGAGTCAACGAGCAGTACTTC
TRBJ2-1,TRBV7-9,-,CASSLAPVVFRSYNEQFF,TGTGCCAGCAGCTTAGCGCCAGTCGTTTTCCGCTCCTACAATGAGCAGTTCTTC
TRBJ2-7,TRBV14,-,CASSQDFSTEQYF,TGTGCCAGCAGCCAAGATTTTAGCACCGAGCAGTACTTC